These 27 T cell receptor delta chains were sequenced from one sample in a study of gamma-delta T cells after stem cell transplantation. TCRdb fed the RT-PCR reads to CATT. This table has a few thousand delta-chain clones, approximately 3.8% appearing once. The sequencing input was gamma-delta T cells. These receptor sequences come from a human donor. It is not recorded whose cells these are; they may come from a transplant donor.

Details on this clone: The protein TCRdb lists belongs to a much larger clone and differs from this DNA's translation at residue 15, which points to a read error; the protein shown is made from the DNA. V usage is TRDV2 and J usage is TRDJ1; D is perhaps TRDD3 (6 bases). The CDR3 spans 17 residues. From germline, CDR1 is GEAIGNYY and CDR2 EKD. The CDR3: CACDTVEGYKGTDKPIF. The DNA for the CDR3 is TGTGCCTGTGACACCGTCGAGGGATATAAAGGCACCGATAAACCCATCTTT.

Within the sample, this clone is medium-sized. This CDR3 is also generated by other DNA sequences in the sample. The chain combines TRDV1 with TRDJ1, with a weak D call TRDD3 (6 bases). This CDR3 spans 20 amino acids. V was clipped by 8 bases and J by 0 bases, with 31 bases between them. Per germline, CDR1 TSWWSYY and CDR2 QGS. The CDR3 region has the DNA TGTGCTCTTACATTAGCCCCTGTCGAGACCTGGGGCCCCTACACCGATAAACTCATCTTT. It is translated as CALTLAPVETWGPYTDKLIF.

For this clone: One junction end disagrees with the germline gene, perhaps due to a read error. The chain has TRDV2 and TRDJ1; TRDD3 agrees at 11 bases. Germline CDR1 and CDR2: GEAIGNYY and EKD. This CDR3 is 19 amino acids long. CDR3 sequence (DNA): TGTGCCTGTGACACCACCCACTACCTACTGGGGGATAACACCGATAAACTCACCTTT. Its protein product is CACDTTHYLLGDNTDKLTF.

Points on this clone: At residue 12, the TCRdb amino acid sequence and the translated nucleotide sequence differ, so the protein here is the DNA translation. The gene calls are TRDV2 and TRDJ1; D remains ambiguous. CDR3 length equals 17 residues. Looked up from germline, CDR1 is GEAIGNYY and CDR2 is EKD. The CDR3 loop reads CACDTVIPPQYADKLIF. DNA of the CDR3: TGTGCCTGTGACACCGTTATCCCTCCTCAGTACGCCGATAAACTCATCTTC.

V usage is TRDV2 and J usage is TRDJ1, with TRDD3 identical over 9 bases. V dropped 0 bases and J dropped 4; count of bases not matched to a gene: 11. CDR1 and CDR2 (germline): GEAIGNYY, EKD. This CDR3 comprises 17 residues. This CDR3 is CACDTIGPLGDLDKLIF. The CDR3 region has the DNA TGTGCCTGTGACACCATAGGGCCACTGGGGGACCTCGATAAACTCATCTTT.

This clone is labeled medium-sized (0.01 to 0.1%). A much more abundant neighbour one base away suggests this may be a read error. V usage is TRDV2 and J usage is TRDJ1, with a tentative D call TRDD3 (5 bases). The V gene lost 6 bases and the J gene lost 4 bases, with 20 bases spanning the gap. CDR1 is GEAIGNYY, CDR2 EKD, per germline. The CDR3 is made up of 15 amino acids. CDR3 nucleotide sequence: TGTGCCTGTCTAAATTTACTGGAGGACCGCGATAAACTCATCTTT. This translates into CACLNLLEDRDKLIF.

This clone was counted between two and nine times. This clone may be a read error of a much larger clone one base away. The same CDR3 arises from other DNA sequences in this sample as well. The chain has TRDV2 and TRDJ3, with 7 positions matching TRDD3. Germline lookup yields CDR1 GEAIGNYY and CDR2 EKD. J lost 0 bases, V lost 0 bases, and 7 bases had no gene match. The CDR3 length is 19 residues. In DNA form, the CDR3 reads TGTGCCTGTGACACCGCTGGGGGGCGGAGCTCCTGGGACACCCGACAGATGTTTTTC. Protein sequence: CACDTAGGRSSWDTRQMFF.

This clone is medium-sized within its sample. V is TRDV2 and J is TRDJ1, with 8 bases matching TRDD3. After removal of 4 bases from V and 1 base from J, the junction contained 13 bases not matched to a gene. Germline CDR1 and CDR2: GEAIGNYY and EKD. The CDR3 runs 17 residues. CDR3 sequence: CACEALGDPRSTDKLIF. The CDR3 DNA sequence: TGTGCCTGTGAAGCTCTGGGGGACCCACGGAGCACCGATAAACTCATCTTT.

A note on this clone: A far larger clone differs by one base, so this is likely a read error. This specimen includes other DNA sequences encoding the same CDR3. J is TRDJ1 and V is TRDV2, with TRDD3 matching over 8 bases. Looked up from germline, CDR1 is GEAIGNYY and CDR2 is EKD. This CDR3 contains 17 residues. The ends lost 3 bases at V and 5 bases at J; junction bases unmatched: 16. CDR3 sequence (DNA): TGTGCCTGTGACGTCCTAAAGGGGGATATTGTATCAGATAAACTCATCTTT. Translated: CACDVLKGDIVSDKLIF.

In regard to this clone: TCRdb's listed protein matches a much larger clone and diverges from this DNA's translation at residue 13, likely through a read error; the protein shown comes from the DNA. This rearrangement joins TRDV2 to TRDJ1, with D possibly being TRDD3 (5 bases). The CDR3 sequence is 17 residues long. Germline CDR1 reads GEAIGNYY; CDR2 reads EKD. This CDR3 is CACDTLGHTRRTVKLIF. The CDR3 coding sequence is TGTGCCTGTGACACTCTGGGACATACCCGACGGACCGTTAAACTCATCTTT.

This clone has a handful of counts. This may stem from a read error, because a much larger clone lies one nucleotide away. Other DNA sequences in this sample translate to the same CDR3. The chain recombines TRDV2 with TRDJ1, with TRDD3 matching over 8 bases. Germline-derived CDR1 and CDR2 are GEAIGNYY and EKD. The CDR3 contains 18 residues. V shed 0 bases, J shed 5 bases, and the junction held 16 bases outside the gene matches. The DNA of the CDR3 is TGTGCCTGTGACACCGTACAATCTGGGGGAGACCTTAGGGATAAACTCATCTTT. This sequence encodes CACDTVQSGGDLRDKLIF.

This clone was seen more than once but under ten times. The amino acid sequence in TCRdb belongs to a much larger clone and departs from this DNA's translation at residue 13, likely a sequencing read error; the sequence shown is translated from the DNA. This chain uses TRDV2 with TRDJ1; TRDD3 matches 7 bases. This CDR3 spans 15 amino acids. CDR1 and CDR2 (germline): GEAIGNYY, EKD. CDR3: CACDTLGGTTDKPIF. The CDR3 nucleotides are TGTGCCTGTGACACCCTGGGGGGAACCACCGATAAACCCATCTTT.

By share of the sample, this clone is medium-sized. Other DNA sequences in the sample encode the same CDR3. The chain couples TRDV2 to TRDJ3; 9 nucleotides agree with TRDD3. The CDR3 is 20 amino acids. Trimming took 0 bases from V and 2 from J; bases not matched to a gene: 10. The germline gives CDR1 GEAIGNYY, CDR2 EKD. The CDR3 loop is CACDTGGGGYHPWDTRQMFF. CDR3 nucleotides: TGTGCCTGTGACACCGGCGGCGGGGGATACCATCCCTGGGACACCCGACAGATGTTTTTC.

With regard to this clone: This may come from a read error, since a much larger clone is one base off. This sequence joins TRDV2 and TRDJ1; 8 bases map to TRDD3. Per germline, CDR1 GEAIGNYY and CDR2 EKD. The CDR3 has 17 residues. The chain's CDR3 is CACDTAGGGGERDRLIF. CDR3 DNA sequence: TGTGCCTGTGACACGGCTGGGGGAGGCGGCGAGCGGGATAGACTCATCTTT.

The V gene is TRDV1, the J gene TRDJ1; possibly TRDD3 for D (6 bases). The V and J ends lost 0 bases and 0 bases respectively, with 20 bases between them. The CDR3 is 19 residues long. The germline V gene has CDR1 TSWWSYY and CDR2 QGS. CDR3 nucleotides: TGTGCTCTTGGGGAACTAGTTTTTCCCTGGGGTTCGTACACCGATAAACTCATCTTT. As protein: CALGELVFPWGSYTDKLIF.

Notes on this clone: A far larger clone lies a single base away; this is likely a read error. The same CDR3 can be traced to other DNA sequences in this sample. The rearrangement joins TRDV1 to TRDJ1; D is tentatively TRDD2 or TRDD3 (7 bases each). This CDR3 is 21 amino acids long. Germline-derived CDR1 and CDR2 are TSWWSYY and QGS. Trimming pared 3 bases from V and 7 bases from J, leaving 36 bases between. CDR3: CALGEASFLLTYWGPPGKLIF. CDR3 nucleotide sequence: TGTGCTCTTGGGGAGGCCTCCTTCCTGCTGACTTACTGGGGCCCTCCGGGTAAACTCATCTTT.

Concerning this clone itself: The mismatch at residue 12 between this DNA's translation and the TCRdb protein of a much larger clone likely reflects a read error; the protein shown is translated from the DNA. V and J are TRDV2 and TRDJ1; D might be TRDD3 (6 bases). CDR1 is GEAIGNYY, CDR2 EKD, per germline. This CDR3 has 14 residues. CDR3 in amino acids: CACDTVLGNDKPIF. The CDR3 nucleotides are TGTGCCTGTGACACCGTACTGGGCAACGATAAACCCATCTTT.

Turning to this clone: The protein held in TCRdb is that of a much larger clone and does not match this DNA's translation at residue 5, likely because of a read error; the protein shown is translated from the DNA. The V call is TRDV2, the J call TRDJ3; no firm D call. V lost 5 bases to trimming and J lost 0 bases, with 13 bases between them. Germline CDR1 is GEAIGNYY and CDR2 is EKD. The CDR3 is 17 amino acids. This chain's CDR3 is CACVPLSSSWDTRQMFF. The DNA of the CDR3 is TGTGCCTGTGTGCCGTTATCAAGCTCCTGGGACACCCGACAGATGTTTTTC.

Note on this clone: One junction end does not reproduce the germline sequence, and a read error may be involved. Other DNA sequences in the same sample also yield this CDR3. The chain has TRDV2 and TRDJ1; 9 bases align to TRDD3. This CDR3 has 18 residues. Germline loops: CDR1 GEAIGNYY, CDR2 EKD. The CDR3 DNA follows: TGTGCCTGTGACACCGTTAACGGGGGATACAAACCCACCGATAAACTCATCTTC. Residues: CACDTVNGGYKPTDKLIF.

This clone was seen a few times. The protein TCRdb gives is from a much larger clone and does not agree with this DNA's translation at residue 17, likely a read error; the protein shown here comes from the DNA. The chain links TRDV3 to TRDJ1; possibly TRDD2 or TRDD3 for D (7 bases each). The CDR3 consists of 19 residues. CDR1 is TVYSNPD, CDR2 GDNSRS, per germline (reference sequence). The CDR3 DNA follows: TGTGCTCTGGGGGCTTCCTATCCTAGCTGGCCCCTGGATGACGATAAAATCATCTTT. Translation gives CALGASYPSWPLDDDKIIF.

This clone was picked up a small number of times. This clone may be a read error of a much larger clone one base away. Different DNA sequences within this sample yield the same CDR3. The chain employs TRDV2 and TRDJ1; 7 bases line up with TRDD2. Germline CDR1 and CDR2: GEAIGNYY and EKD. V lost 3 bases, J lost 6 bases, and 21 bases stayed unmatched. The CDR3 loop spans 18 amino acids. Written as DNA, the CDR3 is TGTGCCTGTGACCCAGTAGGCCTTCCTCGCGTTGTGGGACATAAACTCATCTTT. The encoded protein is CACDPVGLPRVVGHKLIF.

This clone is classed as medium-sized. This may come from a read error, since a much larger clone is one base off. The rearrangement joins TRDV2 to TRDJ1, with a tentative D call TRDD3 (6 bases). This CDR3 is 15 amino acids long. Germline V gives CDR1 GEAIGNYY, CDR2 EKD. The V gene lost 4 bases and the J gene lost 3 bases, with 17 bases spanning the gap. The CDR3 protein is CACDSPTGKSDKLIF. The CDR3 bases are TGTGCCTGTGATTCCCCTACTGGGAAGTCCGATAAACTCATCTTT.

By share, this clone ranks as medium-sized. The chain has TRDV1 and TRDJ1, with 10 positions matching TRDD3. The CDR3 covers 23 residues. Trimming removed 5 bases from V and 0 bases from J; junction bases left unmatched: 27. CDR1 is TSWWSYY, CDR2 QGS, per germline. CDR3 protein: CALGIQNGFLPYWGMVYTDKLIF. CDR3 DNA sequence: TGTGCTCTTGGGATACAAAACGGCTTTCTCCCCTACTGGGGGATGGTTTACACCGATAAACTCATCTTT.

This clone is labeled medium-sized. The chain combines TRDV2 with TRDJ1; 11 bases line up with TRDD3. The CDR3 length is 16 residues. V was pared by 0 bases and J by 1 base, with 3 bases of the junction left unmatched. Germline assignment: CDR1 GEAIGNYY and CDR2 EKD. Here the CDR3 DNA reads TGTGCCTGTGACACCCTGGGGGATACCGGCACCGATAAACTCATCTTT. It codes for CACDTLGDTGTDKLIF.

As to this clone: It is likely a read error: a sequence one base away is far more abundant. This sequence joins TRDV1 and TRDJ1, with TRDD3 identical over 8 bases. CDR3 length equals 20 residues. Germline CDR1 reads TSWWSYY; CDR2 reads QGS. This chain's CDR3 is CALGERRSWLLGAYTDNLIF. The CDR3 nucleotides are TGTGCTCTTGGGGAAAGGCGCTCCTGGTTACTGGGGGCTTACACCGATAATCTCATCTTT.

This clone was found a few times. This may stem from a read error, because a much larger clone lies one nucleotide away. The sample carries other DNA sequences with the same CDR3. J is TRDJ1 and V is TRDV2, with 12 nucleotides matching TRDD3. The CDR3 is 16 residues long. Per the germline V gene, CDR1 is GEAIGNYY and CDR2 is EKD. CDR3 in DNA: TGTGCCTGTGACCACGTACTGGGGGATACTAACGATAAACTCATCTTC. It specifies CACDHVLGDTNDKLIF.

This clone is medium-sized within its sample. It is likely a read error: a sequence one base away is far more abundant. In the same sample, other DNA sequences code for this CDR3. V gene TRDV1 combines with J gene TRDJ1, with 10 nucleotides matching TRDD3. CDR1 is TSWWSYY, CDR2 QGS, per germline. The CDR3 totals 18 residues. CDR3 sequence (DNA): TGTGCCCTTGGGGAACCAGGCCCCTGTACTGGGGGATGTGGGAGACTCATCTTT. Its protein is CALGEPGPCTGGCGRLIF.